This is a list of T cell receptor beta chains from one sample in a study of T cell repertoires in cytomegalovirus infection. These receptors lack a known antigen. TCRdb redid the calling of the reads with MiXCR, one entry per CDR3 protein. The data hold hundreds of thousands of distinct CDR3 sequences, with roughly 30% observed a single time. The sample was cultured PBMCs, taken from culture after CMV antigen stimulation. The receptors were sampled from a human donor in good health (CMV status not recorded). Some clones in this sample may be carry-over from other donors' samples. CDR3s include the opening cysteine and the closing phenylalanine or tryptophan. Each record gives: J gene, clone size, D gene, V gene, CDR3 DNA, CDR3 protein. The D gene is left open where the match is weak. Size tells how often a clone was seen (once, few, many) or the class of an expanded clone, and some rows leave it out.

J gene: TRBJ1-2; clone size: .; D gene: .; V gene: TRBV11-2; CDR3 DNA: TGTGCCTGCCGCGGGGAGGGACGGGGCTACACCTTC; CDR3 protein: CACRGEGRGYTF
J gene: TRBJ2-1; clone size: many; D gene: .; V gene: TRBV7-2; CDR3 DNA: TGTGCCAGCAGCTTAGGACTACCTCCCCACAATGAGCAGTTCTTC; CDR3 protein: CASSLGLPPHNEQFF
J gene: TRBJ1-1; clone size: few; D gene: .; V gene: TRBV12-3/TRBV12-4; CDR3 DNA: TGTGCCAGCACTCTGGGACATACCAACACTGAAGCTTTCTTT; CDR3 protein: CASTLGHTNTEAFF
J gene: TRBJ2-5; clone size: .; D gene: .; V gene: TRBV7-6; CDR3 DNA: TGTGCCAGCAGCGTACAGGGATGGGAGACCCAGTACTTC; CDR3 protein: CASSVQGWETQYF
J gene: TRBJ2-5; clone size: few; D gene: .; V gene: TRBV20-1; CDR3 DNA: TGCAGTGCTAGACCCCCCGACGGGGCCCAAGAGACCCAGTACTTC; CDR3 protein: CSARPPDGAQETQYF
J gene: TRBJ2-2; clone size: .; D gene: .; V gene: TRBV2; CDR3 DNA: TGTGCCAGCCAAGATAGGGGCGGGGAGCTGTTTTTT; CDR3 protein: CASQDRGGELFF
J gene: TRBJ1-1; clone size: .; D gene: .; V gene: TRBV7-2; CDR3 DNA: TGTGCCAGCAGCTTCACACCACCGAGCGGAGCTTTCTTT; CDR3 protein: CASSFTPPSGAFF
J gene: TRBJ1-6; clone size: .; D gene: .; V gene: TRBV27; CDR3 DNA: TGTGCCAGCAGAAGGGGATTAGGTCTACCCCTCCACTTT; CDR3 protein: CASRRGLGLPLHF
J gene: TRBJ2-7; clone size: many; D gene: TRBD2; V gene: TRBV7-8; CDR3 DNA: TGTGCCAGCAGCGCACGGGTCGGACTAGCTACCTACGAGCAGTACTTC; CDR3 protein: CASSARVGLATYEQYF
J gene: TRBJ1-1; clone size: .; D gene: TRBD1; V gene: TRBV7-6; CDR3 DNA: TGTGCCAGCAGCCGACGGACAGGGAATAACACTGAAGCTTTCTTT; CDR3 protein: CASSRRTGNNTEAFF
J gene: TRBJ1-6; clone size: .; D gene: TRBD1; V gene: TRBV4-3; CDR3 DNA: TGCGCCAGCAGCCAAGAAATCGGACAGGTCCACTCACCCCTCCACTTT; CDR3 protein: CASSQEIGQVHSPLHF
J gene: TRBJ1-5; clone size: few; D gene: .; V gene: TRBV27; CDR3 DNA: TGTGCCAGCAGTTTACAGGGCAGTAGCAATCAGCCCCAGCATTTT; CDR3 protein: CASSLQGSSNQPQHF
J gene: TRBJ1-5; clone size: .; D gene: .; V gene: TRBV4-1; CDR3 DNA: TGCGCCAGCAGCCAAGATCCATTGGGCAATCAGCCCCAGCATTTT; CDR3 protein: CASSQDPLGNQPQHF
J gene: TRBJ2-1; clone size: .; D gene: TRBD2; V gene: TRBV5-6; CDR3 DNA: TGTGCCAGCAGCCTGGGACTAGCGGGAGGGCCTTACAATGAGCAGTTCTTC; CDR3 protein: CASSLGLAGGPYNEQFF
J gene: TRBJ2-1; clone size: .; D gene: TRBD2; V gene: TRBV6-5; CDR3 DNA: TGTGCCAGCAGTTACTCTCTAGCGGGACCTGACAATGAGCAGTTCTTC; CDR3 protein: CASSYSLAGPDNEQFF
J gene: TRBJ2-3; clone size: .; D gene: .; V gene: TRBV27; CDR3 DNA: TGTGCCAGCAGTTTACTCTCCCTCGACAGGCCCACAGATACGCAGTATTTT; CDR3 protein: CASSLLSLDRPTDTQYF
J gene: TRBJ2-1; clone size: few; D gene: TRBD2; V gene: TRBV7-2; CDR3 DNA: TGTGCCAGCAGCCCCCTAATGGGGACTAGAAACGGCAATGAGCAGTTCTTC; CDR3 protein: CASSPLMGTRNGNEQFF
J gene: TRBJ1-6; clone size: .; D gene: .; V gene: TRBV6-1; CDR3 DNA: TGTGCCAGCAGTGAAGGTTCGCCCCACTCCTATAATTCACCCCTCCACTTT; CDR3 protein: CASSEGSPHSYNSPLHF
J gene: TRBJ1-3; clone size: many; D gene: .; V gene: TRBV12-3/TRBV12-4; CDR3 DNA: TGTGCCAGCAGTTCTACAGGGAGTGGAAACACCATATATTTT; CDR3 protein: CASSSTGSGNTIYF
J gene: TRBJ2-3; clone size: .; D gene: .; V gene: TRBV7-2; CDR3 DNA: TGTGCCAGCAGTCTCGCGGTCTCTAGCACAGATACGCAGTATTTT; CDR3 protein: CASSLAVSSTDTQYF
J gene: TRBJ2-7; clone size: .; D gene: .; V gene: TRBV27; CDR3 DNA: TGTGCCAGCAGTTTGTCTGTAAGACCCTTCCACTACGAGCAGTACTTC; CDR3 protein: CASSLSVRPFHYEQYF
J gene: TRBJ2-7; clone size: once; D gene: .; V gene: TRBV20-1; CDR3 DNA: TGCAGTGCTTCTGACCCAAAGAGCTCCTACGAGCAGTACTTC; CDR3 protein: CSASDPKSSYEQYF
J gene: TRBJ1-5; clone size: .; D gene: .; V gene: TRBV7-2; CDR3 DNA: TGTGCCAGCAGCTTAGGGTCTCTCTATAGCAATCAGCCCCAGCATTTT; CDR3 protein: CASSLGSLYSNQPQHF
J gene: TRBJ1-6; clone size: .; D gene: .; V gene: TRBV19; CDR3 DNA: TGTGCCAGTAGTCTAGGCACGTCCTCACCCCTCCACTTT; CDR3 protein: CASSLGTSSPLHF
J gene: TRBJ2-3; clone size: few; D gene: TRBD1; V gene: TRBV28; CDR3 DNA: TGTGCCAGCAGGACCGGGACAGAAAGCACAGATACGCAGTATTTT; CDR3 protein: CASRTGTESTDTQYF
J gene: TRBJ2-2; clone size: .; D gene: .; V gene: TRBV12-3/TRBV12-4; CDR3 DNA: TGTGCCAGCTATTCCGGGGCGAGGACCGGGGAGCTGTTTTTT; CDR3 protein: CASYSGARTGELFF
J gene: TRBJ2-7; clone size: once; D gene: .; V gene: TRBV25-1; CDR3 DNA: TGTGCCAGCAGTGAATTGACACCGGACTTTTTGTACGAGCAGTACTTC; CDR3 protein: CASSELTPDFLYEQYF
J gene: TRBJ2-3; clone size: many; D gene: .; V gene: TRBV7-2; CDR3 DNA: TGTGCCAGCAGCCCTACCTTGGCAGATACGCAGTATTTT; CDR3 protein: CASSPTLADTQYF
J gene: TRBJ1-5; clone size: .; D gene: TRBD1; V gene: TRBV19; CDR3 DNA: TGTGCCAGTAGTATCCAGGGCGGGACAGGCGGCGTTCAGCCCCAGCATTTT; CDR3 protein: CASSIQGGTGGVQPQHF
J gene: TRBJ2-1; clone size: .; D gene: .; V gene: TRBV9; CDR3 DNA: TGTGCCAGCAGCGTAGATGGCGGGCGCCACTACAATGAGCAGTTCTTC; CDR3 protein: CASSVDGGRHYNEQFF
J gene: TRBJ1-2; clone size: .; D gene: .; V gene: TRBV5-4; CDR3 DNA: TGTGCCAGCAGCTTCCAATTCAGGGGCCTCCGGGGCTACACCTTC; CDR3 protein: CASSFQFRGLRGYTF
J gene: TRBJ1-6; clone size: few; D gene: .; V gene: TRBV2; CDR3 DNA: TGTGCCAGCAGTTCCCAGCCGGGGTATAATTCACCCCTCCACTTT; CDR3 protein: CASSSQPGYNSPLHF
J gene: TRBJ2-7; clone size: few; D gene: .; V gene: TRBV28; CDR3 DNA: TGTGCCAGCTCCTACGGGGGTTATAGGGGCGAGCAGTACTTC; CDR3 protein: CASSYGGYRGEQYF
J gene: TRBJ2-1; clone size: .; D gene: TRBD1; V gene: TRBV5-5; CDR3 DNA: TGTGCCAGCAGCCTGTCGGTACAGGGGTTAAATGAGCAGTTCTTC; CDR3 protein: CASSLSVQGLNEQFF
J gene: TRBJ2-7; clone size: .; D gene: .; V gene: TRBV5-5; CDR3 DNA: TGTGCCAGCAGCTTGGAAGAGGCACCTCCCTACGAGCAGTACTTC; CDR3 protein: CASSLEEAPPYEQYF
J gene: TRBJ1-2; clone size: .; D gene: .; V gene: TRBV4-1; CDR3 DNA: TGCGCCAGCAGCCCCTGGGGGCGGGGAGCGGACTACACCTTC; CDR3 protein: CASSPWGRGADYTF
J gene: TRBJ2-2; clone size: few; D gene: TRBD1; V gene: TRBV4-1; CDR3 DNA: TGTGCCAGCAGCCAAGACGACAGGGGAATGGCCGGGGAGCTGTTTTTT; CDR3 protein: CASSQDDRGMAGELFF
J gene: TRBJ2-7; clone size: many; D gene: .; V gene: TRBV19; CDR3 DNA: TGTGCCAGTAGTATATGGACTACCCATCAGCCAGCGTACTTC; CDR3 protein: CASSIWTTHQPAYF
J gene: TRBJ2-1; clone size: many; D gene: TRBD1; V gene: TRBV7-2; CDR3 DNA: TGTGCCAGCAGCTCTGACAGGGGTGCCTACAATGAGCAGTTCTTC; CDR3 protein: CASSSDRGAYNEQFF
J gene: TRBJ2-1; clone size: few; D gene: TRBD2; V gene: TRBV5-1; CDR3 DNA: TGCGCCAGCAGCCCGGGGACTAGCCCCCCGAGGGAGCAGTTCTTC; CDR3 protein: CASSPGTSPPREQFF
J gene: TRBJ2-1; clone size: .; D gene: TRBD1; V gene: TRBV20-1; CDR3 DNA: TGCAGTGCTCCTCCCCGGACAGGGGTGTTTAACAATGAGCAGTTCTTC; CDR3 protein: CSAPPRTGVFNNEQFF
J gene: TRBJ2-7; clone size: .; D gene: .; V gene: TRBV6-2/TRBV6-3; CDR3 DNA: TGTGCCAGCAGTTGGGGCTTGGGCGAGCAGTACTTC; CDR3 protein: CASSWGLGEQYF
J gene: TRBJ2-5; clone size: .; D gene: TRBD1; V gene: TRBV12-3/TRBV12-4; CDR3 DNA: TGTGCCAGCAGTGTATCCGGGACAGGGGGACAAGAGACCCAGTACTTC; CDR3 protein: CASSVSGTGGQETQYF
J gene: TRBJ1-1; clone size: few; D gene: .; V gene: TRBV28; CDR3 DNA: TGTGCCAGCAGTTTCTCAGGTCAGGGGATTGACACTGAAGCTTTCTTT; CDR3 protein: CASSFSGQGIDTEAFF
J gene: TRBJ1-1; clone size: .; D gene: TRBD1; V gene: TRBV5-4; CDR3 DNA: TGTGCCAGCAGCGTCCAACCGGGACAGGGGGCCAGATCTGAAGCTTTCTTT; CDR3 protein: CASSVQPGQGARSEAFF
J gene: TRBJ2-5; clone size: many; D gene: .; V gene: TRBV7-6; CDR3 DNA: TGTGCCAGCAGCGCATACCGCCAAGAGACCCAGTACTTC; CDR3 protein: CASSAYRQETQYF
J gene: TRBJ1-6; clone size: .; D gene: .; V gene: TRBV4-1; CDR3 DNA: TGCGCCAGCAGCCAAGGGACAGCTAATTCACCCCTCCACTTT; CDR3 protein: CASSQGTANSPLHF
J gene: TRBJ1-6; clone size: .; D gene: .; V gene: TRBV5-5; CDR3 DNA: TGTGCCAGCAGCTGGGCAGGGGAAAATTCACCCCTCCACTTT; CDR3 protein: CASSWAGENSPLHF
J gene: TRBJ1-1; clone size: few; D gene: .; V gene: TRBV7-6; CDR3 DNA: TGTGCCACCGAGGCCGGTCTAGCCGAAGCTTTCTTT; CDR3 protein: CATEAGLAEAFF
J gene: TRBJ2-1; clone size: .; D gene: .; V gene: TRBV5-5; CDR3 DNA: TGTGCCAGCAGCCCTTGGGGGCCGGGTGAGCAGTTCTTC; CDR3 protein: CASSPWGPGEQFF
J gene: TRBJ2-6; clone size: many; D gene: TRBD2; V gene: TRBV7-6; CDR3 DNA: TGTGCCAGCAGCCGAGGACTAGCGGGGGTCGGGGCCAACGTCCTGACTTTC; CDR3 protein: CASSRGLAGVGANVLTF
J gene: TRBJ2-3; clone size: many; D gene: TRBD2; V gene: TRBV7-2; CDR3 DNA: TGTGCCAGCAGCTACGTACCGGGGGGGCCTTCAGATACGCAGTATTTT; CDR3 protein: CASSYVPGGPSDTQYF
J gene: TRBJ2-1; clone size: .; D gene: TRBD2; V gene: TRBV5-5; CDR3 DNA: TGTGCCAGCACCTTAGCGGGAGCTGGAGATGAGCAGTTCTTC; CDR3 protein: CASTLAGAGDEQFF
J gene: TRBJ1-5; clone size: few; D gene: .; V gene: TRBV19; CDR3 DNA: TGTGCCAGTAGTACCCACAGAGAAGGCCAGCCCCAGCATTTT; CDR3 protein: CASSTHREGQPQHF
J gene: TRBJ1-3; clone size: many; D gene: .; V gene: TRBV7-2; CDR3 DNA: TGTGCCAGCAGCTTAAGGGGACGGTACTCTGGAAACACCATATATTTT; CDR3 protein: CASSLRGRYSGNTIYF
J gene: TRBJ2-7; clone size: .; D gene: .; V gene: TRBV7-8; CDR3 DNA: TGTGCCAGCAGCTTAAGAGGGTCCGCCTACGAGCAGTACTTC; CDR3 protein: CASSLRGSAYEQYF
J gene: TRBJ2-7; clone size: .; D gene: .; V gene: TRBV27; CDR3 DNA: TGTGCCAGCAGTTCTAGGGGATATTCGTACGAGCAGTACTTC; CDR3 protein: CASSSRGYSYEQYF
J gene: TRBJ1-1; clone size: .; D gene: .; V gene: TRBV29-1; CDR3 DNA: TGCCGGGGGGAGTTGAACACTGAAGCTTTCTTT; CDR3 protein: CRGELNTEAFF
J gene: TRBJ1-1; clone size: few; D gene: TRBD1; V gene: TRBV12-3/TRBV12-4; CDR3 DNA: TGTGCCAGCTTAAAGGGGGGCAGGGGGCTTACTGAAGCTTTCTTT; CDR3 protein: CASLKGGRGLTEAFF